Included here is one TCR beta chain sequence, with context. Positive CCR7 selection of CD45RO-negative cells yielded the naive CD8 cells, and terminally differentiated effector memory CD45RA+ cells were excluded. This sample is drawn from a study of shared clonotypes between healthy human individuals. Whole-study context: Donors were a couple of women and three men aged 18 to 49.

Replicate PCRs for sorted subsets used 200 ng DNA; this equaled 33,000 or so T cell genomes. This table comes from immunoSEQ multiplex PCR, and its TCRdb copy is limited to in-frame clones, with some not included. This table has roughly 600,000 clones, roughly 98% appearing once. Germline V lookup: CDR1 SQVTM, CDR2 ANQGSEA. The CDR3 is made up of 14 amino acids. The V end lost 6 bases, the J end lost 0 bases, and 15 bases lay between the germline ends. The TCR was taken from a man aged 25 to 40 in good health. The chain is built from TRBV29-1 and TRBJ2-7, with D perhaps TRBD2 (5 bases). What was sequenced was naive CD8+ T cells sorted from blood. The CDR3 here is CSVVGKRNSYEQYF. The CDR3 region has the DNA TGCAGCGTGGTCGGAAAGCGGAACTCCTACGAGCAGTACTTC.